One and the same sample provided the 19 T cell receptor beta chains below, sequenced in a study of cytomegalovirus exposure and HLA in healthy donors. Vbeta (60) and Jbeta (13) primers were used in the PCR. Using immunoSEQ multiplex PCR, the repertoire was profiled, and TCRdb retains in-frame clones only, with some absent. The sample consists of about 230,000 clones, more than 60% of them appearing once. The specimen sequenced was PBMCs. The receptors stem from a woman in her fifties or sixties in good health and CMV-seropositive.

The chain has TRBV27 and TRBJ2-3, with D possibly matching TRBD2 (6 bases). V was clipped by 2 bases and J by 0 bases, with 12 bases between them. Germline V gene sequence: CDR1 MNHEY, CDR2 SMNVEV (reference sequence). The CDR3 runs 16 residues. The CDR3 region has the DNA TGTGCCAGCAGTTTAGCGGGGCCCTATAGCACAGATACGCAGTATTTT. Encoded protein: CASSLAGPYSTDTQYF.

DNA of the CDR3: TGTGCCAGCAGACCCGGGACAGGGGCCTACGAGCAGTACTTC. It is translated as CASRPGTGAYEQYF. The chain links TRBV28 to TRBJ2-7; 10 positions agree with TRBD1. The ends lost 6 bases at V and 2 bases at J; junction bases unmatched: 4. The CDR3 extends over 14 amino acids. Germline CDR1 reads MDHEN; CDR2 reads SYDVKM.

The CDR3 sequence: CASSPQTSPGGYGYTF. CDR3 sequence (DNA): TGTGCCAGCTCACCCCAGACTAGCCCGGGGGGCTATGGCTACACCTTC. The gene calls are TRBV18 and TRBJ1-2; maybe TRBD1 (5 bases). Germline CDR1 and CDR2: KGHSH and LQKENI. CDR3 length equals 16 residues. V was clipped by 3 bases and J by 4 bases, with 18 bases between them.

This clone has only one observation. This rearrangement joins TRBV12-5 to TRBJ1-3; no clear D gene. The CDR3 runs to 17 residues. CDR1 is LGHNT, CDR2 FRNRAP, per germline. The V and J ends lost 3 bases and 0 bases respectively, with 15 bases between them. CDR3 in DNA: TGTGCTAGTGGTTTAAGTCTCGGTGCCAACTCTGGAAACACCATATATTTT. This sequence encodes CASGLSLGANSGNTIYF.

This clone was seen only a few times. The V gene is TRBV7-9, the J gene TRBJ1-4; D gene ambiguous. The V and J ends lost 5 bases and 7 bases respectively, with 11 bases between them. Germline V lookup: CDR1 SEHNR, CDR2 FQNEAQ (reference sequence). The CDR3 is made up of 13 amino acids. The CDR3 bases are TGTGCCAGCAGCCGGGCGGAGGGTGAAAAACTGTTTTTT. It specifies CASSRAEGEKLFF.

The chain uses TRBV5-4 and TRBJ2-7; 8 bases are a match to TRBD1. In germline, CDR1 is SGHNT, CDR2 YYREEE (reference sequence). This CDR3 region has 15 residues. Germline trimming cut 4 bases from V and 0 bases from J; bases unmatched to any gene: 6. The CDR3 loop reads CASSTQGDLSYEQYF. CDR3 DNA sequence: TGTGCCAGCAGCACACAGGGGGACCTCTCCTACGAGCAGTACTTC.

This sequence joins TRBV30 and TRBJ2-5; the match to TRBD2 covers 14 bases. Per the germline V gene, CDR1 is GTSNPN and CDR2 is SVGIG (reference sequence). Germline trimming cut 5 bases from V and 5 bases from J; bases unmatched to any gene: 4. There are 14 residues in the CDR3. In DNA form, the CDR3 reads TGTGCCTGGGCGACTAGCGGGGGGGCGGAGACCCAGTACTTC. It translates to CAWATSGGAETQYF.

The chain links TRBV10-1 to TRBJ2-1; TRBD2 is a possible D gene (6 bases). Between the trimmed V and J ends, which lost 4 bases and 1 base, there was a span of 14 bases. The germline gives CDR1 WNHNN, CDR2 SYGVQD (reference sequence). The CDR3 runs 16 residues. The CDR3 spells CASSAPGTSSYNEQFF. The CDR3 bases are TGCGCCAGCAGTGCCCCCGGGACTTCATCCTACAATGAGCAGTTCTTC.

This clone turned up a few times. The chain uses TRBV6-5 and TRBJ1-1; D may be TRBD1 (5 bases). V was clipped by 7 bases and J by 1 base, with 13 bases between them. The length of the CDR3 is 14 residues. In germline, CDR1 is MNHEY, CDR2 SVGAGI. The CDR3 here is CASNAGTGNTEAFF. Written as DNA, the CDR3 is TGTGCCAGCAACGCGGGGACGGGGAACACTGAAGCTTTCTTT.

The J gene is TRBJ2-1, the V gene TRBV14; TRBD2 might be the D (7 bases). Trimming removed 5 bases from V and 2 bases from J, with 16 bases in between. The CDR3 covers 16 residues. Germline V CDR1 and CDR2: SGHDN, FVKESK. The CDR3 sequence: CASSATGGGTYNEQFF. In DNA, the CDR3 is TGTGCCAGCAGCGCAACGGGGGGCGGGACCTACAATGAGCAGTTCTTC.

The chain couples TRBV5-8 to TRBJ2-2; 7 positions match TRBD2. Germline CDR1 reads SGHTS; CDR2 reads YDEGEE. The CDR3 has 18 amino acids. The trim removed 4 bases at V and 5 bases at J, leaving 17 bases unmatched. Here the CDR3 reads CASSPPSGGSPWTGELFF. The DNA for the CDR3 is TGTGCCAGCAGCCCCCCCTCGGGAGGCAGCCCCTGGACCGGGGAGCTGTTTTTT.

V gene TRBV30 combines with J gene TRBJ2-5; TRBD1 matches at 11 bases. The J call may be faulty, since TRBJ2-7 better matches the DNA end. The CDR3 runs to 17 residues. Germline values: CDR1 GTSNPN, CDR2 SVGIG (reference sequence). CDR3 in amino acids: CAWSAPAGTGGSYEQYF. The CDR3 nucleotides are TGTGCCTGGAGTGCCCCTGCCGGGACAGGGGGGTCCTACGAGCAGTACTTC.

The V and J genes are TRBV28 and TRBJ1-1; perhaps TRBD1 as D (6 bases). This CDR3 has 15 amino acids. V gave up 4 bases and J gave up 5 bases, with 17 bases separating them. From germline, CDR1 is MDHEN and CDR2 SYDVKM. The CDR3 region has the DNA TGTGCCAGCAGTTCCCTAGGGGGGGAGAGGACTGAAGCTTTCTTT. It codes for CASSSLGGERTEAFF.

The CDR3 nucleotides read TGCAGCGTTGTGGGGACTCCGTTCTCCTACAATGAGCAGTTCTTC. Translating it yields CSVVGTPFSYNEQFF. V and J are TRBV29-1 and TRBJ2-1; possibly TRBD2 for D (6 bases). This CDR3 has 15 residues. CDR1 is SQVTM, CDR2 ANQGSEA, per germline. The V end was cut by 4 bases, the J end by 0 bases, with 13 bases between.

CDR3 region: CASSQAVGEETQYF. The CDR3 bases are TGTGCCAGCAGCCAAGCGGTAGGGGAAGAGACCCAGTACTTC. V usage is TRBV4-2 and J usage is TRBJ2-5; possible D gene TRBD1, 5 bases. V gave up 1 base and J gave up 3 bases, with 9 bases separating them. The CDR3 loop spans 14 amino acids. Germline assignment: CDR1 LGHNA and CDR2 YNFKEQ.

The chain is built from TRBV19 and TRBJ2-6; TRBD1 is a possible D gene (5 bases). Trimming took 9 bases from V and 2 from J, leaving 20 bases between them. Germline V gene lookup returns CDR1 LNHDA and CDR2 SQIVND (reference sequence). CDR3 length: 17 residues. CDR3 nucleotide sequence: TGTGCCAGAGGGTGGGGCAAACCCCGGACTGGGGCCAACGTCCTGACTTTC. This codes for CARGWGKPRTGANVLTF.

The chain combines TRBV11-2 with TRBJ2-4; tentative D call: TRBD1 (7 bases). Per the germline V gene, CDR1 is SGHAT and CDR2 is FQNNGV. Trimming removed 2 bases from V and 5 bases from J, with 10 bases in between. The CDR3 totals 14 residues. CDR3: CASSLQGGENIQYF. The CDR3 DNA is TGTGCCAGCAGCTTACAGGGGGGCGAAAACATTCAGTACTTC.

V gene TRBV5-1 combines with J gene TRBJ2-1, with 15 bases matching TRBD2. The germline CDR1 and CDR2 sequences are SGHRS and YFSETQ. After removal of 4 bases from V and 1 base from J, the junction contained 6 bases not matched to a gene. The CDR3 is 18 amino acids. The CDR3 DNA sequence: TGCGCCAGCAGCCACGGGACTAGCGGGGGGATTTCCTACAATGAGCAGTTCTTC. It translates to CASSHGTSGGISYNEQFF.

The chain combines TRBV11-2 with TRBJ1-5; tentatively, D is TRBD1 (5 bases). Germline values: CDR1 SGHAT, CDR2 FQNNGV. The CDR3 is 18 amino acids. Trimming left V 5 bases short and J 0 bases short, with 20 bases between. CDR3 loop: CASSRGIPGGASNQPQHF. Here the CDR3 DNA reads TGTGCCAGCAGCCGTGGGATCCCCGGGGGTGCTAGCAATCAGCCCCAGCATTTT.